This entry describes one T cell receptor beta chain. The record originates from a study of shared clonotypes between healthy human individuals. Trimming removed 1 base at V and 4 bases at J, with 15 bases between. There are 15 residues in the CDR3. Germline CDR1 SGHRS, CDR2 YFSETQ. This table comes from immunoSEQ multiplex PCR, and its TCRdb copy is limited to in-frame clones, with some not included. Here the sample spans approximately 1.4 million clones, 95% to 99% being singletons. The origin of this receptor is a man aged 25 to 40 in good health. The chain joins TRBV5-1 to TRBJ2-7; weak D call: TRBD2 (6 bases). Specimen: naive CD4+ T cells sorted from blood. Subset of the sample: CD45RA+ positively selected. CDR3 residues: CASSLLEAGPYEQYF. The CDR3 nucleotides read TGCGCCAGCAGCTTGTTAGAGGCGGGACCTTACGAGCAGTACTTC.